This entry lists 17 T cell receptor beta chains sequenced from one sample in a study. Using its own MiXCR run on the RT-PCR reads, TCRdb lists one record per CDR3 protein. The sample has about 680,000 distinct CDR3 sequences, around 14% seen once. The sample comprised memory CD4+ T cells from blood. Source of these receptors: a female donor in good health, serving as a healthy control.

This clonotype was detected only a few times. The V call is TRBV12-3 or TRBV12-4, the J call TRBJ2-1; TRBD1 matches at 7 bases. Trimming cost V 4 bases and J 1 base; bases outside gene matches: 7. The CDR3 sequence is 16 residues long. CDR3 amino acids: CASSSQGVRSYNEQFF. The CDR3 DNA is TGTGCCAGCAGTTCCCAGGGGGTTAGGTCCTACAATGAGCAGTTCTTC.

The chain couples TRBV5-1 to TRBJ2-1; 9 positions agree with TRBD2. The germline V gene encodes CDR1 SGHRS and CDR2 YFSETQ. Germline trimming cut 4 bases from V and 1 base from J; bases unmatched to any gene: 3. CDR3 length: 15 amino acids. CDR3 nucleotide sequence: TGCGCCAGCAGCCTTAGCGGGAGATCCTACAATGAGCAGTTCTTC. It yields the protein CASSLSGRSYNEQFF.

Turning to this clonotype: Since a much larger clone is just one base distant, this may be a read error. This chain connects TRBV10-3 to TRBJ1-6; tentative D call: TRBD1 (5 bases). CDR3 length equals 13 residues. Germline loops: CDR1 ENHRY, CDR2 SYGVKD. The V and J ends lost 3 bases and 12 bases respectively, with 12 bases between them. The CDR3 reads CAISETGGLPLHF. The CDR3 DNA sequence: TGTGCCATCAGTGAAACAGGAGGTTTACCCCTCCACTTT.

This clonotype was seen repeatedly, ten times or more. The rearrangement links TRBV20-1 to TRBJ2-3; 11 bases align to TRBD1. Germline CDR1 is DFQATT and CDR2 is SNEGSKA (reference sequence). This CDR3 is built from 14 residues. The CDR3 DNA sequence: TGCAGCGCCGGGACAGGGGGTAGCACAGATACGCAGTATTTT. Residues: CSAGTGGSTDTQYF.

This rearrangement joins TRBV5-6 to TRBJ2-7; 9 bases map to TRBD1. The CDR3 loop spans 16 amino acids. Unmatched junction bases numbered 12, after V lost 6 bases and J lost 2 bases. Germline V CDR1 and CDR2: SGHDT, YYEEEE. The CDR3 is CASTPTGTGFTYEQYF. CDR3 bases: TGTGCCAGCACCCCTACTGGGACAGGGTTCACCTACGAGCAGTACTTC.

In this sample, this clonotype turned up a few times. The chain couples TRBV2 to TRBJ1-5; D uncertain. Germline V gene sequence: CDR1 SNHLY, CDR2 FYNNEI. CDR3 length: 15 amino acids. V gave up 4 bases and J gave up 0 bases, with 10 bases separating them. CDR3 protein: CASSGGYGSNQPQHF. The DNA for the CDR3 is TGTGCCAGCAGTGGGGGATACGGTAGCAATCAGCCCCAGCATTTT.

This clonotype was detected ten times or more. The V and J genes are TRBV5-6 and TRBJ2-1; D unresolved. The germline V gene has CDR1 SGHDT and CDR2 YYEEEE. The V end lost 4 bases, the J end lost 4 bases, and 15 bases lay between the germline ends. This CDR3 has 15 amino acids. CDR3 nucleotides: TGTGCCAGCAGCCGTGTAGGGCAGGATTACAATGAGCAGTTCTTC. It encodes CASSRVGQDYNEQFF.

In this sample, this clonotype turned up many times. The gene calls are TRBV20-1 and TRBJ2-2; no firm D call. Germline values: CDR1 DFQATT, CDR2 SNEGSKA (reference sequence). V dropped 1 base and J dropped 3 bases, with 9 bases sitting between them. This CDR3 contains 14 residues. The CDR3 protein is CSARARQDTGELFF. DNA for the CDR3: TGCAGTGCTAGAGCCCGTCAAGACACCGGGGAGCTGTTTTTT.

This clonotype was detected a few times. CDR3 nucleotides: TGTGCCAGCAGTTACTCTGACAGGGGGAGCTATGGCTACACCTTC. Encoded protein: CASSYSDRGSYGYTF. The genes are TRBV6-5 and TRBJ1-2; TRBD1 agrees at 9 bases. The CDR3 runs 15 residues. Germline CDR1 reads MNHEY; CDR2 reads SVGAGI. The junction had 3 bases not matched to a gene; V was cut back by 0 bases and J by 4 bases.

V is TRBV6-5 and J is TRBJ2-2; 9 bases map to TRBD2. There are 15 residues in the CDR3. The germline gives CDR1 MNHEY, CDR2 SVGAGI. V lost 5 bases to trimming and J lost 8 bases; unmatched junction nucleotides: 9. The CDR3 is CASSPQGLASGELFF. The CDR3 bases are TGTGCCAGCAGTCCGCAGGGACTAGCATCAGGGGAGCTGTTTTTT.

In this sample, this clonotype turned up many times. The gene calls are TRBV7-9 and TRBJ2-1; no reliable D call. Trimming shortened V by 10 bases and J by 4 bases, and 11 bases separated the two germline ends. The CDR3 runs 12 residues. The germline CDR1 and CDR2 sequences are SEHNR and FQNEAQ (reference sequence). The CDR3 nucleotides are TGTGCCATCACATCAGGTTACAATGAGCAGTTCTTC. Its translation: CAITSGYNEQFF.

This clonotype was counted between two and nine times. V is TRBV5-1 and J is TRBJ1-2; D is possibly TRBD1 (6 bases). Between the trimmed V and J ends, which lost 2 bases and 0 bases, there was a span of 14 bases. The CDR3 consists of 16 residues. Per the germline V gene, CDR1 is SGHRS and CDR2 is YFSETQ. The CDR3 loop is CASSFGGQSSNYGYTF. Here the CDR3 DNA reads TGCGCCAGCAGCTTCGGCGGACAGTCCTCTAACTATGGCTACACCTTC.

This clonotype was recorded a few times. CDR3 sequence: CSAGNREHSTDTQYF. The CDR3 DNA follows: TGCAGTGCCGGCAATCGGGAACATAGCACAGATACGCAGTATTTT. The chain uses TRBV20-1 and TRBJ2-3, with D perhaps TRBD2 (5 bases). Trimming cost V 6 bases and J 0 bases, with 16 bases left between them. In germline, CDR1 is DFQATT, CDR2 SNEGSKA (reference sequence). The CDR3 length is 15 residues.

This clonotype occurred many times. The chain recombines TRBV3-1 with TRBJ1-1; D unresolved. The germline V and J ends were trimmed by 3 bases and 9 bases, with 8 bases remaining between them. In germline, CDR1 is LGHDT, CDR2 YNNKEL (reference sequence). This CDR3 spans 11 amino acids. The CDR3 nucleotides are TGTGCCAGCAGCCATACGACTCAAGCTTTCTTT. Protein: CASSHTTQAFF.

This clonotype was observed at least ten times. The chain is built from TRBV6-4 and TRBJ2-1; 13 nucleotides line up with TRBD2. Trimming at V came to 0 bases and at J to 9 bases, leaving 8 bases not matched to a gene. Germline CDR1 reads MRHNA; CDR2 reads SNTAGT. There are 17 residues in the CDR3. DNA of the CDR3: TGTGCCAGCAGTGACTCTCCCATGACTAGCGGGAGGACTGAGCAGTTCTTC. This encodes CASSDSPMTSGRTEQFF.

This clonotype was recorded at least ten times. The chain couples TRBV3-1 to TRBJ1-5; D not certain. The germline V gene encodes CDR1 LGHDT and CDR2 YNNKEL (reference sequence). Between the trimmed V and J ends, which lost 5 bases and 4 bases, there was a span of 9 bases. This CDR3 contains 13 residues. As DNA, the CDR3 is TGTGCCAGCAGCGTGGACCGGAATCAGCCCCAGCATTTT. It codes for CASSVDRNQPQHF.

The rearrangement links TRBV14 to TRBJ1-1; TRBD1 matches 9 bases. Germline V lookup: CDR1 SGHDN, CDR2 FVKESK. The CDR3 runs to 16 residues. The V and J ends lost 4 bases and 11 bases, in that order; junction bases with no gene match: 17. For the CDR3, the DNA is TGTGCCAGCAGCCTACAAGGAACAGGGGGCCTCGTCCGGGCTTTCTTT. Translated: CASSLQGTGGLVRAFF.